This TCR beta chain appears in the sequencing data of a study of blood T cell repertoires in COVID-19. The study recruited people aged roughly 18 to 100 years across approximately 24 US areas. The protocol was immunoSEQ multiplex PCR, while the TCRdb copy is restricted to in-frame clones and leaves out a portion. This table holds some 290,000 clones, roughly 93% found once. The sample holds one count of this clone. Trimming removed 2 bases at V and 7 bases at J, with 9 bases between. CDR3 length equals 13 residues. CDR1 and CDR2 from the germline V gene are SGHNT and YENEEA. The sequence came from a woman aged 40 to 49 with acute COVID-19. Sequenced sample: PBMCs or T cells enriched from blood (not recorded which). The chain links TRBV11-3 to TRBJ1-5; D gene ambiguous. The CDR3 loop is CASSLSPRQPQHF. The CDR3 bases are TGTGCCAGCAGCTTATCCCCGCGACAGCCCCAGCATTTT. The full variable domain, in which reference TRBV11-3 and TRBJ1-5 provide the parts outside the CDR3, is EAGVVQSPRYKIIEKKQPVAFWCNPISGHNTLYWYLQNLGQGPELLIRYENEEAVDDSQLPKDRFSAERLKGVDSTLKIQPAELGDSAVYLCASSLSPRQPQHFGDGTRLSIL.